This T cell receptor beta chain appears in the sequencing data of a study of technical replicates of blood from a few donors. The data were produced by immunoSEQ multiplex PCR, yet TCRdb's version contains in-frame clones alone and is incomplete. The sample has 53,000 or so clones; just over 90% are singletons. The CDR3 is made up of 13 amino acids. From germline, CDR1 is MNHEY and CDR2 SVGAGI. V lost 5 bases, J lost 4 bases, and 9 bases lay in between. Material for sequencing was PBMCs. The receptor was isolated from a human donor in good health. Some clones in this sample may be carry-over from other donors' samples. The rearrangement joins TRBV6-5 to TRBJ1-5; D is possibly TRBD1 (6 bases). CDR3 DNA: TGTGCCAGCAGTAAGACAGGAAATCAGCCCCAGCATTTT. Protein sequence: CASSKTGNQPQHF.